Below are 22 T cell receptor beta chains sequenced from a single sample in a study of post-analysis software for immune sequencing data. Points from the study as a whole: Patients had higher frequencies than controls of four to six TRBV segments, including TRBV5-6, TRBV5-1 and TRBV20-1.

What these receptors recognize is not known. Sequencing libraries made from TCR beta cDNA carried unique molecular identifiers. MiXCR was run by TCRdb on the PCR reads, yielding one entry per CDR3 protein. The sample holds 650,000 to 900,000 distinct CDR3 sequences; 40% to 55% are singletons and the top ten take 4.9%. The sample was blood. These receptors all come from a girl between 5 and 17 years old with multiple sclerosis.

This clonotype was observed a few times. The V gene is TRBV27, the J gene TRBJ2-7; perhaps TRBD2 as D (6 bases). Germline V CDR1 and CDR2: MNHEY, SMNVEV (reference sequence). V lost 4 bases and J lost 0, with 16 bases in between. The CDR3 sequence is 16 residues long. CDR3 nucleotides: TGTGCCAGCAGTTCAGGCCCGGGCGGGACCTCCTACGAGCAGTACTTC. Its protein product is CASSSGPGGTSYEQYF.

This clonotype was seen a handful of times. The chain is built from TRBV13 and TRBJ1-2; D gene unclear. Trimming cost V 1 base and J 7 bases, with 25 bases left between them. Germline-derived CDR1 and CDR2 are PRHDT and FYEKMQ (reference sequence). The CDR3 extends over 18 amino acids. The CDR3 region is CASSLDALPWWEGAGYTF. The CDR3 DNA reads TGTGCCAGCAGCTTAGATGCCTTACCCTGGTGGGAAGGAGCTGGCTACACCTTC.

The chain carries TRBV4-3 and TRBJ2-7; weak D call: TRBD2 (6 bases). CDR1 is LGHNA, CDR2 YSLEER, per germline. The CDR3 covers 14 residues. V was shortened by 1 base and J by 3 bases, with 10 bases between the two germline ends. CDR3 region: CASSQGDLGYEQYF. CDR3 sequence (DNA): TGCGCCAGCAGCCAAGGGGACTTGGGCTACGAGCAGTACTTC.

The chain combines TRBV7-9 with TRBJ2-4; possible D gene TRBD2, 6 bases. The J call may be incorrect, as the DNA end agrees better with TRBJ2-5. The germline CDR1 and CDR2 sequences are SEHNR and FQNEAQ (reference sequence). This CDR3 has 14 amino acids. CDR3 in amino acids: CASQRAGGQETQYF. DNA for the CDR3: TGTGCCAGCCAACGTGCCGGGGGCCAAGAGACCCAGTACTTC.

This chain joins TRBV6-2 or TRBV6-3 and TRBJ1-5, with D possibly being TRBD1 (6 bases). V lost 2 bases and J 7 bases, leaving 12 bases between the germline ends. Per the germline V gene, CDR1 is MNHEY and CDR2 is SVGEGT. This CDR3 is 14 amino acids long. CDR3 region: CASSYTGRRQPQHF. The CDR3 DNA reads as TGTGCCAGCAGTTACACAGGGAGGCGGCAGCCCCAGCATTTT.

The chain uses TRBV3-1 and TRBJ2-4; perhaps D is TRBD1 or TRBD2 (5 bases each). Gene TRBJ2-7 matches the end of the DNA better, so the J call may be wrong. This CDR3 comprises 15 residues. Germline V lookup: CDR1 LGHDT, CDR2 YNNKEL (reference sequence). The DNA of the CDR3 is TGTGCCAGCAGCCAAGGGGGGACGGGTATCTACGAGCAGTACTTC. Translated: CASSQGGTGIYEQYF.

The V call is TRBV12-3 or TRBV12-4, the J call TRBJ2-5; D possibly corresponds to TRBD2 (6 bases). The closer fit of TRBJ2-7 to the DNA end suggests the J call may be wrong. The length of the CDR3 is 17 residues. CDR3 region: CASSFDPSLASPYEQYF. The CDR3 region has the DNA TGTGCCAGCAGTTTTGACCCCTCTCTAGCGTCCCCCTACGAGCAGTACTTC.

This clonotype occurred a few times. The gene calls are TRBV29-1 and TRBJ2-2; tentatively, D is TRBD2 (6 bases). Germline lookup yields CDR1 SQVTM and CDR2 ANQGSEA. The CDR3 contains 16 residues. Deletions cut 1 base from V and 5 bases from J, with 17 bases between. CDR3: CSVEVGAVGGTGELFF. The CDR3 DNA reads as TGCAGCGTTGAAGTTGGGGCCGTCGGAGGGACCGGGGAGCTGTTTTTT.

This clonotype was seen more than once but under ten times. This chain's CDR3 is CASSPTRVNEQFF. The CDR3 bases are TGTGCCAGCAGCCCGACTAGGGTCAATGAGCAGTTCTTC. The chain recombines TRBV11-2 with TRBJ2-1; a weak D match, TRBD2 (6 bases). V lost 5 bases, J lost 6 bases, and 11 bases lay in between. This CDR3 is 13 amino acids long. In germline, CDR1 is SGHAT, CDR2 FQNNGV.

The rearrangement joins TRBV12-3 or TRBV12-4 to TRBJ1-2; 7 bases fit TRBD1. V was clipped by 2 bases and J by 1 base; unmatched bases: 10. The CDR3 is 17 amino acids. CDR3 DNA sequence: TGTGCCAGCAGTTTACGGGCCAGGGGGGAGGTTAACTATGGCTACACCTTC. Translating it yields CASSLRARGEVNYGYTF.

This clonotype has just one count. The rearrangement uses TRBV6-6 and TRBJ1-1; D gene unclear. V lost 4 bases to trimming and J lost 2 bases, with 14 bases between them. Germline values: CDR1 MNHNY, CDR2 SVGAGI (reference sequence). There are 15 residues in the CDR3. CDR3 sequence: CASSSLLGVNTEAFF. The CDR3, as DNA: TGTGCCAGCAGTTCTCTTTTAGGAGTTAACACTGAAGCTTTCTTT.

The chain recombines TRBV20-1 with TRBJ2-1; D remains unclear. The CDR3 is 12 amino acids. Germline lookup yields CDR1 DFQATT and CDR2 SNEGSKA (reference sequence). V lost 0 bases and J lost 7, with 7 bases in between. In DNA, the CDR3 is TGCAGTGCTAGAGATCCCCAGAATGAGCAGTTCTTC. It specifies CSARDPQNEQFF.

This clonotype came up a few times. This chain uses TRBV20-1 with TRBJ2-3, with a tentative D call TRBD1 (6 bases). The CDR3 extends over 16 amino acids. CDR1 is DFQATT, CDR2 SNEGSKA, per germline (reference sequence). Trimming pared 2 bases from V and 3 bases from J, leaving 18 bases between. The DNA for the CDR3 is TGCAGTGCTAGAACACACAGGGACCGGCGTACAGATACGCAGTATTTT. Translated: CSARTHRDRRTDTQYF.

The V and J genes are TRBV5-6 and TRBJ2-5; D remains unclear. V was shortened by 5 bases and J by 1 base, with 18 bases between the two germline ends. CDR3 length equals 16 residues. Germline V gives CDR1 SGHDT, CDR2 YYEEEE. The CDR3 DNA is TGTGCCAGCAGTTCCCGGGCAGTTCTCCCCCAAGAGACCCAGTACTTC. Encoded protein: CASSSRAVLPQETQYF.

Points on this clonotype: A read error may be the cause here, since a much bigger clone is one base away. The genes are TRBV5-1 and TRBJ2-5; 8 bases are a match to TRBD1. The CDR3 extends over 17 amino acids. Germline V lookup: CDR1 SGHRS, CDR2 YFSETQ. V lost 0 bases, J lost 11 bases, and 18 bases stayed unmatched. The CDR3 here is CASSLGEDRGYYNEQYF. CDR3 in DNA: TGCGCCAGCAGCTTGGGAGAAGACAGGGGATATTACAATGAGCAGTACTTC.

Turning to this clonotype: A much larger clone sits a single nucleotide away, making a read error possible. J is TRBJ2-7 and V is TRBV5-5; D gene unclear. V lost 0 bases, J lost 9 bases, and 10 bases lay in between. CDR1 and CDR2 (germline): SGHKS, YYEKEE (reference sequence). This CDR3 region has 12 residues. CDR3 DNA: TGTGCCAGCAGCTTGGGCCTGAACGTGCAGTACTTC. It encodes CASSLGLNVQYF.

This clonotype has only one observation. CDR3 region: CSARGGKGSGEQYF. The DNA for the CDR3 is TGCAGTGCTAGAGGGGGCAAGGGCTCCGGGGAGCAGTACTTC. The V and J genes are TRBV20-1 and TRBJ2-5; D might be TRBD1 or TRBD2, each matching 5 bases. V lost 1 base and J 11 bases, leaving 20 bases between the germline ends. CDR3 size: 14 residues. Germline V lookup: CDR1 DFQATT, CDR2 SNEGSKA (reference sequence).

This clonotype was picked up a small number of times. This rearrangement joins TRBV3-1 to TRBJ2-3, with D unresolved. V was trimmed by 3 bases and J by 4 bases, leaving 11 bases between them. In germline, CDR1 is LGHDT, CDR2 YNNKEL (reference sequence). The CDR3 is 14 amino acids. CDR3 protein: CASSQGSIADTQYF. The CDR3 DNA reads TGTGCCAGCAGCCAGGGCAGTATAGCAGATACGCAGTATTTT.

The gene calls are TRBV18 and TRBJ1-1; D not certain. The CDR3 spans 12 residues. Germline CDR1 and CDR2: KGHSH and LQKENI. The V and J ends lost 3 bases and 4 bases respectively, with 6 bases between them. CDR3 nucleotides: TGTGCCAGCTCACCGGACCGCACTGAAGCTTTCTTT. Its translation is CASSPDRTEAFF.

Comment on this clonotype: This may be a read error, as it is one base from a much larger clone. V and J are TRBV14 and TRBJ1-6; 9 nucleotides agree with TRBD1. The germline V gene has CDR1 SGHDN and CDR2 FVKESK. This CDR3 is built from 14 residues. The chain's CDR3 is CTSSFGQGNSPLHF. In DNA, the CDR3 is TGTACCAGCAGTTTTGGACAGGGGAATTCACCCCTCCACTTT.

The rearrangement links TRBV5-1 to TRBJ1-4; D might be TRBD1 (6 bases). V dropped 0 bases and J dropped 8 bases, with 17 bases sitting between them. This CDR3 comprises 16 residues. CDR1 is SGHRS and CDR2 is YFSETQ in the germline V gene. The CDR3 here is CASSLDPRGGSEKLFF. Here the CDR3 DNA reads TGCGCCAGCAGCTTGGATCCCAGGGGCGGGTCAGAAAAACTGTTTTTT. Filled out from reference TRBV5-1 and TRBJ1-4, the complete variable domain reads KAGVTQTPRYLIKTRGQQVTLSCSPISGHRSVSWYQQTPGQGLQFLFEYFSETQRNKGNFPGRFSGRQFSNSRSEMNVSTLELGDSALYLCASSLDPRGGSEKLFFGSGTQLSVL.

This chain uses TRBV19 with TRBJ2-1; D is perhaps TRBD2 (6 bases). The ends were cut back, 5 bases at V and 7 bases at J, with 15 bases in the middle. The CDR3 covers 14 residues. Looked up from germline, CDR1 is LNHDA and CDR2 is SQIVND (reference sequence). CDR3 sequence (DNA): TGTGCCAGTAGTTTTCCGGGAGAGGTTAATGAGCAGTTCTTC. Its protein is CASSFPGEVNEQFF.